These 2 T cell receptor beta chains were all obtained from the same sample, sequenced in a study of blood T cell repertoires in COVID-19. Clones were sequenced by immunoSEQ multiplex PCR, and TCRdb holds only the in-frame ones, with some missing. The table has under 130,000 clones, 70% to 90% seen once; the top ten hold approximately 3%. Sequenced sample: peripheral blood. Source of these receptors: a man aged 50-60 years in a cohort sampled during active COVID-19.

The chain has TRBV15 and TRBJ2-3; TRBD2 matches 8 bases. Germline loops: CDR1 LNHNV, CDR2 YYDKDF (reference sequence). V trimming: 1 base; J trimming: 4 bases; junction bases outside the gene matches: 4. The CDR3 is 15 amino acids. CDR3 amino acids: CATSRAGGGADTQYF. The DNA for the CDR3 is TGTGCCACCAGCAGAGCGGGGGGGGGAGCAGATACGCAGTATTTT.

This clone was seen a single time. The chain carries TRBV7-8 and TRBJ1-4; the match to TRBD1 covers 7 bases. This CDR3 comprises 15 residues. With 4 bases clipped from V and 8 bases from J, the junction kept 10 bases outside the gene matches. CDR1 is SGHVS and CDR2 is FQNEAQ in the germline V gene. DNA of the CDR3: TGTGCCAGCAGCTCTAGTGGGGACAGTAGGGAAAAACTGTTTTTT. Amino acids: CASSSSGDSREKLFF.